This T cell receptor beta chain was sequenced in a study of T cells in Graves' hyperthyroidism and ophthalmopathy. There were TCR beta CDR3 regions amplified from RNA transcripts. HTBI primers were the set used in a first-round RT-PCR of the TCR CDR3. TCRdb independently ran MiXCR on the multiplex PCR reads; one entry per CDR3 protein. The repertoire holds 700,000 or so distinct CDR3 sequences, with around 17% as singletons. Germline values: CDR1 SGDLS, CDR2 YYNGEE. CDR3 length: 15 residues. J was trimmed by 8 bases and V by 3 bases; bases with no gene match: 7. This TCR was recovered from a man aged 18 to 29 with Graves' hyperthyroidism. Sequencing used blood. J is TRBJ2-1 and V is TRBV9; 11 bases align to TRBD2. CDR3 in amino acids: CASSGTSGSIYEQFF. CDR3 in DNA: TGTGCCAGCAGCGGTACTAGCGGGAGTATCTATGAGCAGTTCTTC.